These T cell receptor beta chains were read from a single sample in a study of blood T cells in healthy people across ages. TCRdb called the 5' RACE reads again in MiXCR, with one record for every CDR3 protein. Of approximately 1.5 million distinct CDR3 sequences in the sample, approximately 43% were seen once. Sequences were obtained from blood. These receptors were obtained from a young woman in good health. CDR3s leave out the opening cysteine and the closing phenylalanine or tryptophan.

>TRBJ2-5|TRBV10-3
ATENTGGRETQY
>.|TRBV20-1
SATPFAGVTYEQY
>TRBJ1-1|TRBV20-1
SVPSGGFNTEAF
>.|TRBV27
ASSPPRFNRIYEQY
>TRBJ2-1|TRBV4-1
ASSLVGPKDEQF
>TRBJ2-5|TRBV10-2
ASRLDPRVGETQY
>TRBJ1-2|TRBV20-1
SATKDNYGYT
>TRBJ2-3|TRBV2
ASGGGSGTQY
>TRBJ1-2|TRBV12-3/TRBV12-4
ARRGGQGATVNNYGYT
>TRBJ2-4|TRBV7-2
ASSSGEGRAKNIQY
>TRBJ1-1|TRBV7-2
ASSTGQGRMNTEAF
>TRBJ2-1|TRBV9
ASSVGGTSPKNEQF
>TRBJ2-7|TRBV20-1
SAQIQGYEQY
>TRBJ2-5|TRBV11-2
ASSLMGLPGQY
>TRBJ1-2|TRBV20-1
SASQGCGYT
>TRBJ2-3|TRBV6-1
ASSLGGLAGFSTDTQY
>TRBJ1-4|TRBV29-1
SAYREKLF
>TRBJ2-3|TRBV7-8
ASSELRGGGLIKGGTQY
>TRBJ2-1|TRBV5-4
ASGTIGNEQF
>TRBJ2-1|TRBV28
ASASGAASGDNEQF
>TRBJ2-1|TRBV29-1
SVEEAGVNEQF
>TRBJ1-1|TRBV11-2
ASSFSATTVAF
>TRBJ1-2|TRBV6-6
ASSKLTGTYGYT
>TRBJ1-4|TRBV2
ASRSGTGTEKLF
>TRBJ1-5|TRBV10-3
AISSDSNQPQH
>TRBJ2-1|TRBV6-2/TRBV6-3
ASSYLQVSSFNEQF
>.|TRBV7-2
ASSLVATSGSKKQTQY
>.|TRBV3-1
ASTLAGGGETQY
>TRBJ2-1|TRBV9
ASSMGQEYEQF
>TRBJ2-5|TRBV20-1
SARLSGWQETQY
>TRBJ1-1|TRBV6-2/TRBV6-3
ASRLTWDTEAF
>TRBJ1-1|TRBV12-3/TRBV12-4
ASSPQGFTEAF
>.|TRBV2
ASSEALGVYEQY
>TRBJ2-5|TRBV5-6
ASSFLRGIFQETQY
>TRBJ2-1|TRBV5-1
ASSLGLAGFYNEQF
>TRBJ2-7|TRBV11-2
ASSLVGRSLPEQY
>TRBJ2-1|TRBV7-2
ASSLERLALDEQF
>TRBJ2-7|TRBV4-3
ASSHYQTSGYEQY
>.|TRBV13
ASSPSFRGYEQY
>TRBJ1-3|TRBV21-1
ASSKGRGTGNTIY
>TRBJ1-3|TRBV29-1
SVEGRQTGNTIY
>TRBJ2-3|TRBV7-6
ASSLAITSTDTQY
>.|TRBV7-2
ASSYKRTGAGETQY
>TRBJ1-2|TRBV14
ASSQTGTGGLGYT
>TRBJ1-1|TRBV29-1
SVEAPSRNTEAF
>TRBJ2-6|TRBV6-5
ASSHHPAGKGSGANVLT
>TRBJ2-7|TRBV18
ASSFPLDYSYEQY
>TRBJ1-1|TRBV11-2
ASSLGVQPEAF
>TRBJ1-2|TRBV7-2
ASSLVAREGGYT